These T cell receptor beta chains were read from a single sample in a study of cytomegalovirus exposure and HLA in healthy donors. Assay used: immunoSEQ multiplex PCR; TCRdb lists only in-frame clones, some missing. Of over 80,000 clones in the sample, over 75% were seen once. Sequenced material: PBMCs. Source of these receptors: a man between 35 and 55 years old in good health and CMV-seropositive. Both conserved end residues are part of each CDR3. The D gene is left open where the match is weak. Part of the rows lack a size; the others show once, few, many or a class for expanded clones.

TRBV29-1,TRBJ2-3,-,-,CSVLPTDTQYF,TGCAGCGTTCTCCCTACAGATACGCAGTATTTT
TRBV6-5,TRBJ1-1,-,-,CASNPGRGEAFF,TGTGCCAGCAACCCTGGGAGGGGTGAAGCTTTCTTT
TRBV5-1,TRBJ2-1,-,-,CASSSTGGAVGTYNEQFF,TGCGCCAGCAGCAGCACAGGGGGGGCAGTAGGGACCTACAATGAGCAGTTCTTC
TRBV6-1,TRBJ2-1,few,-,CASSASGGAAYNEQFF,TGTGCCAGCAGTGCCTCCGGGGGAGCCGCGTACAATGAGCAGTTCTTC
TRBV5-8,TRBJ2-2,-,TRBD1,CASSLLQGAFGELFF,TGTGCCAGCAGCTTATTACAGGGGGCTTTCGGGGAGCTGTTTTTT
TRBV12-5,TRBJ1-2,-,TRBD1,CASGLVIWDRGSVGYTF,TGTGCTAGTGGTTTGGTAATCTGGGACAGGGGAAGCGTCGGCTACACCTTC
TRBV19,TRBJ2-7,-,TRBD1,CASRDRGHHEQYF,TGTGCCAGTAGGGACAGGGGGCATCACGAGCAGTACTTC
TRBV6-1,TRBJ2-7,-,TRBD2,CASILRLAGFDEQYF,TGTGCCAGCATTTTGCGACTAGCGGGATTCGACGAGCAGTACTTC
TRBV5-1,TRBJ2-1,once,-,CASSAAGSAVYNEQFF,TGCGCCAGCAGCGCCGCCGGGAGCGCGGTCTACAATGAGCAGTTCTTC
TRBV9,TRBJ2-7,-,-,CASSVGPESYEQYF,TGTGCCAGCAGCGTAGGGCCAGAATCCTACGAGCAGTACTTC
TRBV6-5,TRBJ1-2,-,-,CASTSRGYGYTF,TGTGCCAGCACTTCGAGGGGGTATGGCTACACCTTC
TRBV5-6,TRBJ2-3,-,-,CASSLARGTDTQYF,TGTGCCAGCAGCTTGGCCCGGGGCACAGATACGCAGTATTTT
TRBV29-1,TRBJ2-3,-,-,CSVRGRSTDTQYF,TGCAGCGTCAGGGGCAGAAGCACAGATACGCAGTATTTT
TRBV19,TRBJ1-6,-,TRBD1,CASREGQGNSPLHF,TGTGCCAGTAGGGAGGGACAGGGGAATTCACCCCTCCACTTT
TRBV13,TRBJ2-1,-,TRBD2,CASSSGLAGNNEQFF,TGTGCCAGCAGCTCGGGACTAGCGGGAAACAATGAGCAGTTCTTC
TRBV7-8,TRBJ2-7,-,TRBD1,CASSSWTGSEQYF,TGTGCCAGCAGCTCCTGGACAGGGAGCGAGCAGTACTTC
TRBV7-9,TRBJ2-1,-,-,CASSPWVQGGEQFF,TGTGCCAGCAGCCCTTGGGTCCAGGGGGGTGAGCAGTTCTTC
TRBV20-1,TRBJ2-5,-,-,CSAIPRETQYF,TGCAGTGCTATCCCCCGAGAGACCCAGTACTTC
TRBV30,TRBJ1-6,-,TRBD1,CAWNPTGRTYNSPLHF,TGTGCCTGGAACCCGACAGGGAGAACCTATAATTCACCCCTCCACTTT
TRBV10-2,TRBJ2-5,-,TRBD2,CASSWGLAGGPKTQYF,TGCGCCAGCAGCTGGGGACTAGCGGGGGGGCCGAAGACCCAGTACTTC
TRBV7-2,TRBJ1-5,-,-,CASSLSTASNQPQHF,TGTGCCAGCAGCTTGTCGACAGCTAGCAATCAGCCCCAGCATTTT
TRBV30,TRBJ2-6,-,-,CAWSKGVGANVLTF,TGTGCCTGGAGTAAGGGGGTCGGGGCCAACGTCCTGACTTTC
TRBV21-1,TRBJ2-2,-,-,CASTARLRDRGRLNTGELFF,TGTGCCAGCACGGCCCGTCTCCGGGACAGGGGACGATTGAACACCGGGGAGCTGTTTTTT
TRBV9,TRBJ2-5,-,TRBD1,CASSVGQGGTQYF,TGTGCCAGCAGCGTAGGACAGGGGGGGACCCAGTACTTC
TRBV6-1,TRBJ2-1,-,-,CASSVISLDGQFF,TGTGCCAGCAGTGTGATAAGCCTTGATGGGCAGTTCTTC
TRBV28,TRBJ1-3,-,TRBD1,CASSPPIGTGGAKGNTIYF,TGTGCCAGCAGTCCCCCCATCGGGACAGGGGGCGCGAAGGGAAACACCATATATTTT
TRBV5-1,TRBJ1-4,-,TRBD1,CASSLAVLSGGVGEKLFF,TGCGCCAGCAGCTTGGCGGTCCTCTCAGGGGGCGTGGGGGAAAAACTGTTTTTT
TRBV5-1,TRBJ1-2,-,-,CASSLSQDYGYTF,TGCGCCAGCAGCTTAAGCCAGGACTATGGCTACACCTTC
TRBV5-1,TRBJ2-1,-,TRBD2,CASRLAGYNEQFF,TGCGCCAGCAGACTAGCGGGGTACAATGAGCAGTTCTTC
TRBV7-9,TRBJ2-1,once,TRBD2,CASTLSGSYNEQFF,TGTGCCAGCACCCTTAGCGGGAGTTACAATGAGCAGTTCTTC
TRBV19,TRBJ1-6,once,TRBD1,CASSPGQFHSPLHF,TGTGCCAGTAGTCCGGGACAGTTCCATTCACCCCTCCACTTT
TRBV5-1,TRBJ2-1,-,TRBD2,CASSLAPSSGTYNEQFF,TGCGCCAGCAGCTTGGCCCCCTCTAGCGGAACCTACAATGAGCAGTTCTTC
TRBV6-6,TRBJ2-6,-,TRBD2,CASRDGGSGANVLTF,TGTGCCAGCAGGGACGGGGGGTCCGGAGCCAACGTCCTGACTTTC
TRBV19,TRBJ2-7,medium-sized,TRBD2,CASSASGSDEQYF,TGTGCCAGTAGTGCGAGCGGGAGCGACGAGCAGTACTTC